The T cell receptor beta chain under discussion was sequenced for a study of blood T cell repertoires in COVID-19. Overall study: The study drew acute and convalescent COVID-19 samples from the United States, Italy and Spain.

CDR1 MGHRA and CDR2 YSYEKL come from the germline V gene. The CDR3 is made up of 17 amino acids. V gave up 1 base and J gave up 8 bases; unmatched junction bases: 7. Assay used: immunoSEQ multiplex PCR; TCRdb lists only in-frame clones, some missing. The sample records 140,000 to 150,000 clones, roughly four fifths being singletons. The sequence was collected from a human donor with acute or convalescent COVID-19. The donor label of this sample is uncertain. The chain links TRBV4-1 to TRBJ2-1; 14 bases match TRBD2. The sample comprised peripheral blood. The CDR3 DNA is TGCGCCAGCAGCCAAGTATTGGCGGGACTAGCGGGGGATGAGCAGTTCTTC. It specifies CASSQVLAGLAGDEQFF.